This T cell receptor (beta chain) was observed in a study of T cells in Graves' hyperthyroidism and ophthalmopathy. Regarding the study as a whole: Researchers found most expanded thyroid clonotypes above 0.001 in blood as well.

Amplification yielded TCR beta CDR3 regions, with RNA transcripts as the source. TCR CDR3 underwent first-round RT-PCR with the HTBI primer set. TCRdb called the multiplex PCR reads again in MiXCR, with one record for every CDR3 protein. This table holds approximately 520,000 distinct CDR3 sequences, more than 20% found once. In its sample, this clonotype was seen many times. What it recognizes is unknown. V lost 0 bases to trimming and J lost 11 bases; unmatched junction nucleotides: 14. The germline CDR1 and CDR2 sequences are LNHNV and YYDKDF (reference sequence). The CDR3 runs 17 residues. No progression to ophthalmopathy during 18 months of follow-up defined stable disease. Isolation of PBMCs was performed on about 10 ml fresh peripheral blood.

The V and J genes are TRBV15 and TRBJ1-5, with 9 bases fitting TRBD1. The TCR originated in a man aged 18 to 29 with Graves' hyperthyroidism. Sequencing was carried out using blood. Here the CDR3 reads CATSRDHPGQGSGAQHF. The CDR3 coding sequence is TGTGCCACCAGCAGAGATCATCCAGGACAGGGGTCGGGAGCCCAGCATTTT.